Given below is one T cell receptor beta chain in context. The CDR3 loop spans 15 amino acids. Germline values: CDR1 MNHEY, CDR2 SVGEGT. The ends were cut back, 6 bases at V and 4 bases at J, with 15 bases in the middle. This record comes from a study of blood T cell repertoires in COVID-19. Study summary: From T cells, B-cell-depleted T cells, or PBMCs came the material, which was cDNA or gDNA.

Original processing notes: Estimation of nucleated cell counts relied on the amplification of reference gene primers. Method: immunoSEQ multiplex PCR; TCRdb's copy keeps in-frame clones and lacks some. V and J calls and clone size are given by that table; D and trimming were obtained from the DNA. The sample includes roughly 220,000 clones, 85% to 90% of them seen just once. Sequencing was done on a sample of peripheral blood. V and J are TRBV6-2 or TRBV6-3 and TRBJ2-2, with D perhaps matching TRBD2 (6 bases). The clonotype comes from a man between 60 and 75 years old with acute or convalescent COVID-19. CDR3 sequence (DNA): TGTGCCAGCAGCGGTTTGGTGGGGGGCACCGGGGAGCTGTTTTTT. Amino acids: CASSGLVGGTGELFF.